Sequencing of this TCR beta chain was carried out in a study of blood T cells in healthy people across ages. This clonotype came up a few times. With a J-beta primer mix and a sample-barcoded 5' primer, a second PCR ran about 7 to 11 cycles. Researchers report that each sample yielded at least 3 million CDR3-containing paired-end reads. From the 5' RACE reads, TCRdb called clonotypes with MiXCR, one entry per CDR3 protein. The sample contains around 2 million distinct CDR3 sequences, about two fifths of which appear only once. The V and J ends lost 4 bases and 5 bases, in that order; junction bases with no gene match: 8. There are 15 residues in the CDR3. Germline CDR1 reads DFQATT; CDR2 reads SNEGSKA (reference sequence).

V usage is TRBV20-1 and J usage is TRBJ1-6; 7 bases align to TRBD1. This TCR derives from a human donor in good health. The specimen sequenced was blood. The CDR3 reads CSAMFLDRDNSPLHF. As DNA, the CDR3 is TGCAGTGCTATGTTCCTTGACAGGGATAATTCACCCCTCCACTTT.